Here is one T cell receptor beta chain with its context. The source of the sample is a study of blood T cells in healthy people across ages. Primers used in a second PCR of roughly 6 to 11 cycles were a sample-barcoded 5' primer and a J-beta primer mix. Every cDNA molecule carried a tag from a template-switch adaptor bearing 12 random nucleotides. At least 3 million CDR3-containing paired-end reads were obtained per sample. TCRdb re-called the 5' RACE reads with MiXCR, one entry per CDR3 protein. The sample has over 1,200,000 distinct CDR3 sequences; around 59% are singletons. Sequencing was done on a sample of blood. The receptor's source is a young man in good health.

The DNA of the CDR3 is TGTGCCAGCAGCGCCGAGGGCGGACATATAACGACTAAACTGTTTTTT. Translation gives CASSAEGGHITTKLFF. V usage is TRBV7-9 and J usage is TRBJ1-4; weak D call: TRBD1 (5 bases). Germline-derived CDR1 and CDR2 are SEHNR and FQNEAQ (reference sequence). The CDR3 runs to 16 residues. Trimming took 5 bases from V and 11 from J, leaving 24 bases between them.